These 12 T cell receptor beta chains share one sample of origin, sequenced in a study of blood T cells in healthy people across ages. Together with a sample-barcoded 5' primer, a J-beta primer mix was included in a second PCR lasting about 6 to 11 cycles. TCRdb re-called the 5' RACE reads through MiXCR, storing one row per CDR3 protein. The sample lists hundreds of thousands of distinct CDR3 sequences, about 28% occurring once. The sample taken for sequencing was blood. The receptors here all came from an elderly woman in good health.

V and J are TRBV5-1 and TRBJ2-7, with D perhaps TRBD2 (5 bases). The CDR3 contains 14 residues. Trimming removed 4 bases from V and 7 bases from J, with 18 bases in between. Germline-derived CDR1 and CDR2 are SGHRS and YFSETQ. The CDR3 DNA sequence: TGCGCCAGCAGCCCGGCAGGAGACTACAATGAGCAGTACTTC. Protein sequence: CASSPAGDYNEQYF.

This chain links TRBV9 with TRBJ1-1; D not certain. The V gene lost 0 bases and the J gene lost 3 bases, with 9 bases spanning the gap. Germline V gene lookup returns CDR1 SGDLS and CDR2 YYNGEE. CDR3 size: 14 residues. This CDR3 reads CASSVDPIDTEAFF. The CDR3 DNA follows: TGTGCCAGCAGCGTAGATCCCATAGACACTGAAGCTTTCTTT.

The sample holds many counts of this clonotype. This chain uses TRBV12-3 or TRBV12-4 with TRBJ1-6, with 7 positions matching TRBD1. V was clipped by 7 bases and J by 5 bases; unmatched bases: 5. The CDR3 consists of 14 residues. CDR3 coding DNA: TGTGCCAGCACCCCCGGGACAGATAATTCACCCCTCCACTTT. Encoded protein: CASTPGTDNSPLHF.

This clonotype was recorded at least ten times. The V call is TRBV9, the J call TRBJ2-3; TRBD1 or TRBD2 may be the D gene (5 bases each). The ends were cut back, 4 bases at V and 6 bases at J, with 12 bases in the middle. CDR3 length equals 13 residues. Germline V gene lookup returns CDR1 SGDLS and CDR2 YYNGEE. CDR3 sequence reads: CASSRDLRDTQYF. The CDR3 DNA sequence: TGTGCCAGCAGCAGGGACCTTAGGGATACGCAGTATTTT.

This clonotype was recorded at least ten times. The chain combines TRBV5-4 with TRBJ1-2; D is possibly TRBD1 (5 bases). The CDR3 is 14 amino acids. Trimming took off 4 bases at V and 2 bases at J, with 12 bases between the two ends. The germline V gene encodes CDR1 SGHNT and CDR2 YYREEE (reference sequence). In DNA, the CDR3 is TGTGCCAGCAGCCCCGGGACGGAGAACTATGGCTACACCTTC. Protein: CASSPGTENYGYTF.

This clonotype showed up many times. The chain combines TRBV10-3 with TRBJ2-7; 8 nucleotides line up with TRBD2. Germline V gene sequence: CDR1 ENHRY, CDR2 SYGVKD. The CDR3 is made up of 15 amino acids. Trimming at V came to 4 bases and at J to 1 base, leaving 6 bases not matched to a gene. CDR3 in amino acids: CAISAESGGSYEQYF. The CDR3 nucleotides are TGTGCCATCAGTGCTGAAAGCGGGGGATCCTACGAGCAGTACTTC.

This clonotype was recorded at least ten times. The V and J genes are TRBV27 and TRBJ2-3; 13 positions agree with TRBD2. Germline CDR1 MNHEY, CDR2 SMNVEV (reference sequence). The V and J ends lost 2 bases and 7 bases, in that order; junction bases with no gene match: 6. CDR3 length: 16 amino acids. CDR3 nucleotides: TGTGCCAGCAGTTTACGACTAGCGGGGGGTGGGAATACGCAGTATTTT. This gives the protein CASSLRLAGGGNTQYF.

This clonotype was seen many times. The rearrangement joins TRBV5-1 to TRBJ1-1; 7 bases are shared with TRBD1. The germline gives CDR1 SGHRS, CDR2 YFSETQ. The CDR3 has 15 amino acids. Trimming removed 0 bases from V and 4 bases from J; junction bases left unmatched: 6. CDR3 residues: CASSLETGRATEAFF. CDR3 in DNA: TGCGCCAGCAGCTTGGAGACAGGGCGCGCCACTGAAGCTTTCTTT. Together with reference TRBV5-1 and TRBJ1-1, the CDR3 gives the full variable domain: KAGVTQTPRYLIKTRGQQVTLSCSPISGHRSVSWYQQTPGQGLQFLFEYFSETQRNKGNFPGRFSGRQFSNSRSEMNVSTLELGDSALYLCASSLETGRATEAFFGQGTRLTVV.

As for this clonotype: A much bigger clone sits one base away, suggesting this may be a read error. The V and J genes are TRBV2 and TRBJ1-5; D perhaps matches TRBD1 (6 bases). The CDR3 contains 15 residues. V was pared by 6 bases and J by 0 bases, with 12 bases between. CDR1 is SNHLY and CDR2 is FYNNEI in the germline V gene. The DNA of the CDR3 is TGTGCCAGCAGGGCACAGGGCTCTAGCAATCAGCCCCAGCATTTT. It translates to CASRAQGSSNQPQHF.

Notes on this clonotype: A single base separates this from a much larger clone, so it may be a read error. The chain recombines TRBV3-1 with TRBJ2-5, with unresolved D. This CDR3 has 15 amino acids. The V gene lost 1 base and the J gene lost 0 bases, with 9 bases spanning the gap. Germline CDR1 reads LGHDT; CDR2 reads YNNKEL (reference sequence). CDR3 nucleotide sequence: TGTGCCAGCAGCCAAGGAGGCCCACACCAAGAGACCCAGTACTTC. This encodes CASSQGGPHQETQYF.

The gene calls are TRBV5-6 and TRBJ1-1; maybe TRBD1 (6 bases). The CDR3 consists of 17 residues. The germline CDR1 and CDR2 sequences are SGHDT and YYEEEE. Trimming shortened V by 1 base and J by 0 bases, and 16 bases separated the two germline ends. The CDR3 spells CASSLRGTPGMNTEAFF. The CDR3 region has the DNA TGTGCCAGCAGCTTGCGGGGGACACCGGGAATGAACACTGAAGCTTTCTTT.

This clonotype was found many times. This sequence joins TRBV6-2 or TRBV6-3 and TRBJ1-2, with D uncertain. Germline lookup yields CDR1 MNHEY and CDR2 SVGEGT. With 7 bases removed from V and 6 bases from J, the gap between germline ends came to 9 bases. The CDR3 consists of 11 residues. CDR3 bases: TGTGCCAGCACCGGGCTTGATGGCTACACCTTC. It codes for CASTGLDGYTF.